This TCR beta chain comes out of a study of CD8+ T cells in alopecia areata. Study observations and caveats: Scalp sample sequencing also detects resident alphabeta T cells of normal skin. Scalp and blood samples kept many expanded lesional clones throughout tofacitinib. The presence of one nonresponder keeps the tie between baseline CD8+ expansion and response uncertain. It was less clear whether patients shared TCRs than it was in mice, possibly because of HLA.

Stated treatment: oral pan-JAK inhibitor, 5-10 mg twice daily. Unmatched junction bases numbered 5, after V lost 6 bases and J lost 1 base. The CDR3 has 13 amino acids. The germline CDR1 and CDR2 sequences are GTSNPN and SVGIG (reference sequence). Extracted RNA was reverse transcribed into cDNA, the sequencing template. The table came from immunoSEQ multiplex PCR; TCRdb's copy has only in-frame clones and leaves some out. This sample has about 150,000 clones; less than 70% occur once, and the top ten carry over 0.85%. This clone has a single count. Antigen unknown. This sample comprised CD4+ T cells sorted from blood, obtained at week 4, from a patient treated with tofacitinib. The chain combines TRBV30 with TRBJ1-1; 7 nucleotides line up with TRBD1. The clonotype was recovered from a human donor with alopecia areata. The CDR3 bases are TGTGCCTGTAAAGGGACAGCGAACACTGAAGCTTTCTTT. It specifies CACKGTANTEAFF.